A selection of T cell receptor beta chains follows, all from one sample in a study of T-cell reconstitution after alpha-beta-depleted transplantation in children. TCRdb reanalysed the PCR reads using MiXCR and keeps one entry per CDR3 protein. The sample has 500,000 or so distinct CDR3 sequences; about 30% are singletons. This specimen was PBMCs from the stem cell graft donor, taken from the stem cell graft. These TCRs come from a human donor who donated a stem cell graft to a child with aplastic anemia. CDR3s include the opening cysteine and the closing phenylalanine or tryptophan. D genes are given only for firm matches. The listing skips clone size in some rows; elsewhere it reads once, few, many or a size class.

size: -
V: TRBV5-1
J: TRBJ1-1
D: -
DNA: TGCGCCAGCAGCTTGGCCTACTCGAGATTGAACACTGAAGCTTTCTTT
CDR3: CASSLAYSRLNTEAFF

size: -
V: TRBV18
J: TRBJ2-3
D: -
DNA: TGTGCCAGCTCACCTTCAGCAGATACGCAGTATTTT
CDR3: CASSPSADTQYF

size: -
V: TRBV6-5
J: TRBJ2-5
D: -
DNA: TGTGCCAGCAGTTACGGGGCGGGACTCGAGGAGACCCAGTACTTC
CDR3: CASSYGAGLEETQYF

size: once
V: TRBV30
J: TRBJ1-5
D: -
DNA: TGTGCCTGGAGCCCCACGGCTCCCCGGGGACAGCCCCAGCATTTT
CDR3: CAWSPTAPRGQPQHF

size: -
V: TRBV9
J: TRBJ2-1
D: TRBD2
DNA: TGTGCCAGCAGCATAAGCGGGGGAACCTACAATGAGCAGTTCTTC
CDR3: CASSISGGTYNEQFF

size: -
V: TRBV12-3/TRBV12-4
J: TRBJ1-2
D: TRBD1
DNA: TGTGCCAGCAGTCTCTCGGACAGGGGTATTTATGGCTACACCTTC
CDR3: CASSLSDRGIYGYTF

size: many
V: TRBV7-2
J: TRBJ1-5
D: TRBD1
DNA: TGTGCCAGCGCCGGGACAGGGGCTGGTCAGCCCCAGCATTTT
CDR3: CASAGTGAGQPQHF

size: -
V: TRBV9
J: TRBJ2-5
D: TRBD2
DNA: TGTGCCAGCAGCCCGGCGGCGGGAGGAGAGACCCAGTACTTC
CDR3: CASSPAAGGETQYF

size: -
V: TRBV20-1
J: TRBJ2-1
D: TRBD2
DNA: TGCAGTGCTCCGGTAGCGGGCCTATACAATGAGCAGTTCTTC
CDR3: CSAPVAGLYNEQFF

size: few
V: TRBV5-1
J: TRBJ2-1
D: TRBD2
DNA: TGCGCCAGCGGGTCGGGACTAGCGGACAATGAGCAGTTCTTC
CDR3: CASGSGLADNEQFF

size: -
V: TRBV15
J: TRBJ1-2
D: -
DNA: TGTGCCACCAGCCGAGGACTTTTGATGGGCTACACCTTC
CDR3: CATSRGLLMGYTF

size: few
V: TRBV29-1
J: TRBJ2-5
D: -
DNA: TGCAGCGTTGACCCCACTTCCGGACAGATCCACCGAGAGACCCAGTACTTC
CDR3: CSVDPTSGQIHRETQYF

size: -
V: TRBV5-1
J: TRBJ2-5
D: -
DNA: TGCGCCAGCAGCCGGTCCCCCACCGTAGAGACCCAGTACTTC
CDR3: CASSRSPTVETQYF

size: -
V: TRBV7-2
J: TRBJ1-5
D: -
DNA: TGTGCCAGCACCGACAAATACAATCAGCCCCAGCATTTT
CDR3: CASTDKYNQPQHF

size: -
V: TRBV5-1
J: TRBJ2-3
D: TRBD1
DNA: TGCGTCAGCAGCACCGTAGGACAGGGGTTCGCAGATACGCAGTATTTT
CDR3: CVSSTVGQGFADTQYF

size: -
V: TRBV24-1
J: TRBJ2-1
D: -
DNA: TGTGCCACCAGTGATCAAACTGGGAGCTCCTACAATGAGCAGTTCTTC
CDR3: CATSDQTGSSYNEQFF

size: -
V: TRBV18
J: TRBJ1-2
D: -
DNA: TGTGCCAGCTCAGTACAGGGTAGCGACTATGGCTACACCTTC
CDR3: CASSVQGSDYGYTF

size: -
V: TRBV6-2/TRBV6-3
J: TRBJ2-1
D: TRBD2
DNA: TGTGCCAGCCGAGACGGGGACTACAACAATGAGCAGTTCTTC
CDR3: CASRDGDYNNEQFF

size: few
V: TRBV2
J: TRBJ2-3
D: -
DNA: TGTGCCAGCAGTGATTGGGTAGCGACTTCTAGCACAGATACGCAGTATTTT
CDR3: CASSDWVATSSTDTQYF

size: few
V: TRBV20-1
J: TRBJ2-5
D: -
DNA: TGCAGTGCGCATACCCCAGAGACCCAGTACTTC
CDR3: CSAHTPETQYF

size: -
V: TRBV12-3/TRBV12-4
J: TRBJ1-2
D: -
DNA: TGTGCCAGCAGCATGGGGGAAGTCTATGGCTACACCTTC
CDR3: CASSMGEVYGYTF

size: -
V: TRBV12-3/TRBV12-4
J: TRBJ2-3
D: -
DNA: TGTGCCAGCAGTTTAGGAGGATCTCGCACAGATACGCAGTATTTT
CDR3: CASSLGGSRTDTQYF

size: -
V: TRBV11-1
J: TRBJ2-1
D: TRBD2
DNA: TGTGCCAGCAGCCCCAGGACTAGGCCCCCACTCCTCTACAATGAGCAGTTCTTC
CDR3: CASSPRTRPPLLYNEQFF

size: few
V: TRBV3-1
J: TRBJ1-1
D: -
DNA: TGTGCCAGCAGCCTCCTACGGAACACTGAAGCTTTCTTT
CDR3: CASSLLRNTEAFF

size: -
V: TRBV20-1
J: TRBJ2-1
D: -
DNA: TGCAGTGCTAGAGCCGGGGATGAGCAGTTCTTC
CDR3: CSARAGDEQFF

size: few
V: TRBV10-2
J: TRBJ1-1
D: -
DNA: TGCGCCAGCAGTGAGTCCGGACTGAACACTGAAGCTTTCTTT
CDR3: CASSESGLNTEAFF

size: few
V: TRBV6-5
J: TRBJ1-6
D: -
DNA: TGTGCCAGCAGTTCCCGGGTGGTATCCAATTCACCCCTCCACTTT
CDR3: CASSSRVVSNSPLHF

size: -
V: TRBV20-1
J: TRBJ1-2
D: -
DNA: TGCAGTGCTAGAGATCCCTTCACCTTC
CDR3: CSARDPFTF

size: many
V: TRBV5-1
J: TRBJ2-5
D: -
DNA: TGCGCCAGCAGCTTCCCGGAAGAGACCCAGTACTTC
CDR3: CASSFPEETQYF

size: -
V: TRBV28
J: TRBJ1-3
D: TRBD1
DNA: TGTGCCAGCAGGCCTTCGACAGGGGGCCGCTCTGGAAACACCATATATTTT
CDR3: CASRPSTGGRSGNTIYF

size: many
V: TRBV5-1
J: TRBJ2-2
D: TRBD2
DNA: TGCGCCAGCAGCCGACTAGCGGAGAACACCGGGGAGCTGTTTTTT
CDR3: CASSRLAENTGELFF

size: few
V: TRBV6-2/TRBV6-3
J: TRBJ2-1
D: -
DNA: TGTGCCAGCAGTTACGTCTTGGAGCAGTTCTTC
CDR3: CASSYVLEQFF

size: -
V: TRBV12-3/TRBV12-4
J: TRBJ2-2
D: -
DNA: TGTGCCAGCAGTATCAAAGCGGGCACCGGGGAGCTGTTTTTT
CDR3: CASSIKAGTGELFF

size: -
V: TRBV20-1
J: TRBJ2-3
D: TRBD2
DNA: TGCTGTGCTAGTCGACTAGCGGGAGGATACGAACGGGATACGCAGTATTTT
CDR3: CCASRLAGGYERDTQYF

size: -
V: TRBV4-2
J: TRBJ1-4
D: TRBD1
DNA: TGTGCCAGCAGCCCCGAGACAGGGGTGGATGAAAAACTGTTTTTT
CDR3: CASSPETGVDEKLFF

size: -
V: TRBV2
J: TRBJ2-1
D: TRBD2
DNA: TGTGCCAGCAGTCCCGCGGGGGACCTAGCGGGGAGCTCCTACAATGAGCAGTTCTTC
CDR3: CASSPAGDLAGSSYNEQFF

size: many
V: TRBV5-6
J: TRBJ2-7
D: TRBD2
DNA: TGTGCCAGCAGCTTGAGTTTAGCGGGAGTCATCTACGAGCAGTACTTC
CDR3: CASSLSLAGVIYEQYF

size: -
V: TRBV6-1
J: TRBJ2-1
D: -
DNA: TGTGCCAGCAGAAATAGCGGTCGCGAATGGTTCAATGAGCAGTTCTTC
CDR3: CASRNSGREWFNEQFF

size: -
V: TRBV12-3/TRBV12-4
J: TRBJ2-7
D: TRBD1
DNA: TGTGCCAGCAGTCGCGGGACAGGACGGGGCGAGCAGTACTTC
CDR3: CASSRGTGRGEQYF

size: few
V: TRBV7-6
J: TRBJ1-4
D: TRBD1
DNA: TGTGCCAGCAGCTCCGGACAGGGAGCTAATGAAAAACTGTTTTTT
CDR3: CASSSGQGANEKLFF

size: -
V: TRBV5-4
J: TRBJ2-1
D: TRBD1
DNA: TGTGCCAGCAGCTCCCAACCCCCGGGACAGGGGTTCAATGAGCAGTTCTTC
CDR3: CASSSQPPGQGFNEQFF